This T cell receptor (beta chain) stems from a study of blood T cell repertoires in COVID-19. Study overall: Sites in the United States, Italy and Spain provided acute and convalescent COVID-19 samples. PBMCs, B-cell-depleted T cells, or T cells were the source of the cDNA or gDNA that made up the material.

Original handling: Estimated nucleated cell counts came from reference gene primer amplification. Clones were read by immunoSEQ multiplex PCR, and TCRdb kept only the in-frame ones, dropping some. From that table come the V and J calls and clone size; the DNA was used to work out D and trimming. The sample lists fewer than 250,000 clones, about 83% seen once, with 6% to 8.5% in the top ten. There are 14 residues in the CDR3. Germline V lookup: CDR1 MNHEY, CDR2 SVGAGI. V gave up 7 bases and J gave up 5 bases; unmatched junction bases: 10. The receptor was derived from a woman aged 50 to 60 with active or convalescent COVID-19. The sequenced material came from peripheral blood. The V gene is TRBV6-5, the J gene TRBJ1-1; 7 bases map to TRBD1. CDR3 coding DNA: TGTGCCAGCACCCGACAGGGTCTGCGTACTGAAGCTTTCTTT. As protein: CASTRQGLRTEAFF.